This passage covers 18 T cell receptor beta chains from one sample sequenced in a study of T cell repertoires in cytomegalovirus infection. TCRdb redid the calling of the reads with MiXCR, one entry per CDR3 protein. The sample lists approximately 750,000 distinct CDR3 sequences, 35% to 40% occurring once. The sequenced sample was PBMCs. The receptors here all came from a human donor in good health (CMV status not recorded). Some clones in this sample may be carry-over from other donors' samples.

The V gene is TRBV12-3 or TRBV12-4, the J gene TRBJ2-7; 10 bases are a match to TRBD2. The CDR3 covers 17 residues. The trim removed 1 base at V and 3 bases at J, leaving 9 bases unmatched. The DNA of the CDR3 is TGTGCCAGCAGTTTAGATCTAGCGGGAGCGCTAGGCTACGAGCAGTACTTC. This encodes CASSLDLAGALGYEQYF.

The chain is built from TRBV6-2 or TRBV6-3 and TRBJ1-2; 8 nucleotides match TRBD1. The CDR3 has 14 residues. The V gene end was trimmed by 2 bases and the J gene end by 4 bases; junction bases not matched to a gene: 3. From germline, CDR1 is MNHEY and CDR2 SVGEGT. The CDR3 is CASSYGGTGYGYTF. The CDR3 DNA follows: TGTGCCAGCAGTTACGGGGGGACAGGCTATGGCTACACCTTC.

This sequence joins TRBV29-1 and TRBJ1-1; TRBD1 aligns across 10 bases. Germline CDR1 is SQVTM and CDR2 is ANQGSEA. This CDR3 has 15 residues. V lost 6 bases to trimming and J lost 3 bases; unmatched junction nucleotides: 10. DNA of the CDR3: TGCAGCGTGAGGGAGGGACAGGGGAGTTACACTGAAGCTTTCTTT. Amino acids: CSVREGQGSYTEAFF.

CDR3 in DNA: TGCGCCAGCAGCCTGAAGGAAACAGGGATGTACGGCAATCAGCCCCAGCATTTT. Translated, it gives CASSLKETGMYGNQPQHF. The J gene is TRBJ1-5, the V gene TRBV4-1, with D perhaps matching TRBD1 (6 bases). The germline CDR1 and CDR2 sequences are MGHRA and YSYEKL. The ends were cut back, 4 bases at V and 2 bases at J, with 21 bases in the middle. The CDR3 contains 18 residues.

The chain couples TRBV7-2 to TRBJ1-4; no definite D call. The CDR3 extends over 15 amino acids. Germline lookup yields CDR1 SGHTA and CDR2 FQGNSA. Trimming shortened V by 4 bases and J by 0 bases, and 9 bases separated the two germline ends. The CDR3 DNA reads as TGTGCCAGCAGCTCCGACTGGACAACTAATGAAAAACTGTTTTTT. As protein: CASSSDWTTNEKLFF.

The chain combines TRBV11-2 with TRBJ1-2; the D is unclear. Trimming took off 3 bases at V and 5 bases at J, with 7 bases between the two ends. This CDR3 contains 12 residues. Germline V CDR1 and CDR2: SGHAT, FQNNGV. The CDR3: CASSFREYGYTF. The CDR3, as DNA: TGTGCCAGCAGCTTTAGAGAATATGGCTACACCTTC.

The rearrangement uses TRBV7-2 and TRBJ1-2; D perhaps matches TRBD1 (5 bases). V shed 4 bases and J shed 4 bases, with 13 bases lying between them. This CDR3 contains 14 residues. Germline CDR1 is SGHTA and CDR2 is FQGNSA. CDR3 nucleotide sequence: TGTGCCAGCAGCTCCCGGGACCGGGCCTATGGCTACACCTTC. It translates to CASSSRDRAYGYTF.

The sample holds one count of this clonotype. One end of the junction is discordant with germline, which a read error may explain. The chain links TRBV27 to TRBJ1-1; weak D call: TRBD1 (6 bases). CDR3 size: 17 residues. Germline V CDR1 and CDR2: MNHEY, SMNVEV (reference sequence). CDR3 amino acids: CSSSKAGVRSFNTEAFF. The CDR3 region has the DNA TGTTCCAGCAGTAAAGCAGGGGTTAGGAGCTTTAACACTGAAGCTTTCTTT.

V usage is TRBV4-1 and J usage is TRBJ1-4, with a weak D call TRBD1 (5 bases). Trimming left V 1 base short and J 4 bases short, with 10 bases between. This CDR3 spans 15 amino acids. The germline gives CDR1 MGHRA, CDR2 YSYEKL. Written as DNA, the CDR3 is TGCGCCAGCAGCCAAGTGACAGTCGTTAATGAAAAACTGTTTTTT. Its translation is CASSQVTVVNEKLFF.

This clonotype has just a few counts. The genes are TRBV12-3 or TRBV12-4 and TRBJ2-7; 10 bases align to TRBD1. V lost 5 bases to trimming and J lost 7 bases; unmatched junction nucleotides: 11. CDR3 length equals 15 residues. CDR3 sequence (DNA): TGTGCCAGCAGTCCACGGGGACAGGGGACAAGGGAGCAGTACTTC. This gives the protein CASSPRGQGTREQYF.

There are a few counts of this clonotype. This sequence joins TRBV12-3 or TRBV12-4 and TRBJ1-2; D is perhaps TRBD1 (5 bases). The CDR3 length is 16 residues. V lost 4 bases to trimming and J lost 4 bases, with 19 bases between them. CDR3 nucleotides: TGTGCCAGCAGTTATGGGGCAGCCAACCTCCGCTATGGCTACACCTTC. It yields the protein CASSYGAANLRYGYTF.

This chain joins TRBV18 and TRBJ2-5; 7 bases are a match to TRBD2. This CDR3 region has 16 residues. Trimming took 3 bases from V and 5 from J; bases not matched to a gene: 12. CDR1 is KGHSH, CDR2 LQKENI, per germline. CDR3 residues: CASSPVAAGAGETQYF. The CDR3 DNA reads TGTGCCAGCTCACCGGTCGCGGCGGGAGCGGGGGAGACCCAGTACTTC.

Comments on this clonotype: The conserved final phenylalanine or tryptophan is absent from the CDR3, which likely points to a read error. V gene TRBV12-3 or TRBV12-4 combines with J gene TRBJ2-5; D possibly matches TRBD1 or TRBD2 (7 bases each). Trimming left V 6 bases short and J 2 bases short, with 13 bases between. This CDR3 has 14 residues. CDR3 DNA: TGTGCCAGCAGGTCCCAGGGGGGGCAAGAGACCCAGTACTTA. Encoded protein: CASRSQGGQETQYL.

This clonotype has only a few counts. The chain joins TRBV7-9 to TRBJ2-3; 9 bases map to TRBD1. The CDR3 runs 13 residues. CDR1 and CDR2 from the germline V gene are SEHNR and FQNEAQ (reference sequence). The V segment lost 5 bases and the J segment 5 bases; nucleotides outside the gene matches: 2. CDR3: CASSGDREDTQYF. For the CDR3, the DNA is TGTGCCAGCAGCGGGGACAGGGAAGATACGCAGTATTTT.

The chain has TRBV12-3 or TRBV12-4 and TRBJ2-5; a weak D match, TRBD2 (5 bases). The CDR3 is 15 residues long. V was cut by 5 bases and J by 5 bases, with 18 bases left in between. In nucleotides, the CDR3 is TGTGCCAGCAGTAAAGCCGGGATCCGGATCGAGACCCAGTACTTC. Amino acid sequence: CASSKAGIRIETQYF.

The table lists this clonotype with a few counts. The gene calls are TRBV6-1 and TRBJ2-3; 13 positions match TRBD2. Germline loops: CDR1 MNHNS, CDR2 SASEGT. The junction had 6 bases not matched to a gene; V was cut back by 5 bases and J by 4 bases. The CDR3 length is 16 residues. CDR3 amino acids: CASSSTSGGHPDTQYF. The CDR3 region has the DNA TGTGCCAGCAGTTCGACTAGCGGGGGGCATCCAGATACGCAGTATTTT.

V and J are TRBV10-3 and TRBJ2-3; TRBD1 aligns across 8 bases. Germline-derived CDR1 and CDR2 are ENHRY and SYGVKD. J lost 0 bases, V lost 6 bases, and 8 bases had no gene match. CDR3 length: 16 residues. CDR3: CAISDRGSTSTDTQYF. The CDR3 coding sequence is TGTGCCATCAGCGACAGGGGTTCCACTAGCACAGATACGCAGTATTTT.

The CDR3 region has the DNA TGTGCCAGCAGTTCTGGGAAGCGGGGGGGTCAAGAGACCCAGTACTTC. It encodes CASSSGKRGGQETQYF. V gene TRBV28 combines with J gene TRBJ2-5; 10 bases are shared with TRBD2. The CDR3 spans 16 residues. Germline V CDR1 and CDR2: MDHEN, SYDVKM. After removal of 4 bases from V and 2 bases from J, the junction contained 7 bases not matched to a gene. The full variable domain, completed using reference TRBV28 and TRBJ2-5, is DVKVTQSSRYLVKRTGEKVFLECVQDMDHENMFWYRQDPGLGLRLIYFSYDVKMKEKGDIPEGYSVSREKKERFSLILESASTNQTSMYLCASSSGKRGGQETQYFGPGTRLLVL.